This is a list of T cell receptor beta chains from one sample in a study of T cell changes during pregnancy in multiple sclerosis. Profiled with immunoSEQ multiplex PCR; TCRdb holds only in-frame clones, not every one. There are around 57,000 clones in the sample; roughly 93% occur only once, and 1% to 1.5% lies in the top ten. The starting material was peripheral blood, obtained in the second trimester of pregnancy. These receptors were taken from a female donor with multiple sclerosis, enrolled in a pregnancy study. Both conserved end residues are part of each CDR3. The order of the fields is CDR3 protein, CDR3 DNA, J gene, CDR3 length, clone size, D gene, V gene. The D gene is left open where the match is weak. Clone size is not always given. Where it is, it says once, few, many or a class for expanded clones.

CASSLLRDRGPYEQYF,TGTGCCAGCAGCCTCCTCCGGGACAGGGGGCCCTACGAGCAGTACTTC,TRBJ2-7,16,-,TRBD1,TRBV11-2
CASSHRQVGTRYDYEQYF,TGCGCCAGCAGCCACCGACAAGTGGGGACAAGGTACGACTACGAGCAGTACTTC,TRBJ2-7,18,-,-,TRBV4-3
CASSAGTGFTYGYTF,TGCGCCAGCAGCGCCGGGACAGGGTTTACCTATGGCTACACCTTC,TRBJ1-2,15,-,TRBD1,TRBV5-1
CASRPSGGFEQFF,TGTGCCAGCAGGCCTAGCGGGGGGTTCGAGCAGTTCTTC,TRBJ2-1,13,-,TRBD2,TRBV9
CASSIDRDRGQVGQPQHF,TGTGCCAGTAGTATAGATCGGGACAGGGGACAAGTAGGTCAGCCCCAGCATTTT,TRBJ1-5,18,-,TRBD1,TRBV19
CATSRRRTGANTGELFF,TGTGCCACCAGCAGGAGGAGGACAGGGGCGAACACCGGGGAGCTGTTTTTT,TRBJ2-2,17,-,TRBD1,TRBV15
CATSRDISGGATNEKLFF,TGTGCCACCAGCAGAGATATTTCCGGAGGGGCAACTAATGAAAAACTGTTTTTT,TRBJ1-4,18,-,-,TRBV15
CASSQRGWGQPQHF,TGTGCCAGCAGCCAGAGGGGGTGGGGCCAGCCCCAGCATTTT,TRBJ1-5,14,few,-,TRBV7-6
CASSPPDRTNTGELFF,TGTGCCAGCAGCCCTCCCGACAGGACGAACACCGGGGAGCTGTTTTTT,TRBJ2-2,16,few,-,TRBV2
CASSLQGVTEAFF,TGTGCCAGCAGCCTACAGGGGGTCACTGAAGCTTTCTTT,TRBJ1-1,13,-,TRBD1,TRBV5-6
CATSRATGGWETQYF,TGTGCCACCAGCAGAGCGACGGGGGGATGGGAGACCCAGTACTTC,TRBJ2-5,15,-,TRBD2,TRBV15
CASSDSSGGSETQYF,TGTGCCAGCAGTGACTCTAGCGGGGGGAGTGAGACCCAGTACTTC,TRBJ2-5,15,-,TRBD2,TRBV6-1
CATSRDSRGSPLHF,TGTGCCACCAGCAGAGATTCCAGGGGATCACCCCTCCACTTT,TRBJ1-6,14,-,-,TRBV15
CASREGGDQPQHF,TGTGCCAGCAGGGAAGGGGGAGACCAGCCCCAGCATTTT,TRBJ1-5,13,-,-,TRBV28
CASSPRQGAVSYEQYF,TGTGCCAGCTCACCAAGGCAGGGGGCGGTTTCCTACGAGCAGTACTTC,TRBJ2-7,16,-,TRBD1,TRBV18
CASSLVTASTGPQAFF,TGCGCCAGCAGCTTGGTCACCGCTTCGACAGGCCCTCAAGCTTTCTTT,TRBJ1-1,16,-,-,TRBV5-1
CASSPQGGSNQPQHF,TGTGCCAGCTCACCACAGGGAGGGAGCAATCAGCCCCAGCATTTT,TRBJ1-5,15,-,-,TRBV18
CASSRPGGIPNTDTQYF,TGTGCCAGCAGCCGCCCGGGCGGGATTCCGAACACAGATACGCAGTATTTT,TRBJ2-3,17,-,-,TRBV7-2
CASSLVQGEEYTGELFF,TGTGCCAGCAGCTTAGTACAGGGAGAGGAGTACACCGGGGAGCTGTTTTTT,TRBJ2-2,17,-,-,TRBV11-2
CASSLASVGDTQYF,TGCGCCAGCAGCTTAGCTAGCGTGGGAGATACGCAGTATTTT,TRBJ2-3,14,-,-,TRBV5-1
CASSRRGAEGYEQYF,TGTGCCAGCAGTCGCCGGGGGGCCGAGGGCTACGAGCAGTACTTC,TRBJ2-7,15,-,-,TRBV27
CASSLLAGEAFF,TGCGCCAGCAGCTTGTTGGCAGGTGAAGCTTTCTTT,TRBJ1-1,12,-,-,TRBV5-1
CASSQGLRNQPQHF,TGCGCCAGCAGCCAAGGTTTACGGAATCAGCCCCAGCATTTT,TRBJ1-5,14,-,-,TRBV4-3
CATSTYLTGASYEQYF,TGTGCCACCAGCACCTACCTGACAGGGGCCTCCTACGAGCAGTACTTC,TRBJ2-7,16,-,TRBD1,TRBV15
CASSLGKGGFGF,TGTGCCAGCAGCTTAGGGAAGGGGGGGTTCGGCTTC,TRBJ2-4,12,-,-,TRBV11-2
CASSLVLITEAFF,TGTGCCAGCAGCTTAGTGCTAATCACTGAAGCTTTCTTT,TRBJ1-1,13,-,-,TRBV7-9
CASSEASGTASPLHF,TGTGCCAGCAGTGAAGCATCGGGAACAGCTTCACCCCTCCACTTT,TRBJ1-6,15,once,-,TRBV6-1
CASSPWLGHRSNQPQHF,TGTGCCAGCAGTCCCTGGTTAGGACACCGAAGCAATCAGCCCCAGCATTTT,TRBJ1-5,17,few,-,TRBV27
CASSQDYGYTF,TGTGCCAGCAGCCAGGACTATGGCTACACCTTC,TRBJ1-2,11,-,-,TRBV7-9
CASSRQTGFSSYEQYF,TGTGCCAGTAGTAGGCAAACAGGGTTCAGCTCCTACGAGCAGTACTTC,TRBJ2-7,16,-,-,TRBV19
CASSRVHGGEETQYF,TGTGCCAGCAGCCGGGTCCATGGAGGGGAAGAGACCCAGTACTTC,TRBJ2-5,15,-,-,TRBV7-2
CASSKALMEGVNQPQHF,TGTGCCAGCAGCAAAGCGCTCATGGAAGGGGTAAATCAGCCCCAGCATTTT,TRBJ1-5,17,-,-,TRBV21-1
CASSAVPGFGELFF,TGTGCCAGCAGCGCCGTCCCAGGGTTCGGGGAGCTGTTTTTT,TRBJ2-2,14,-,-,TRBV7-2
CASSRRDRGSPLHF,TGTGCCAGCAGCCGCCGGGACAGGGGTTCACCCCTCCACTTT,TRBJ1-6,14,-,TRBD1,TRBV6-6
CASSLALDRVGSRNTIYF,TGTGCCAGCAGCTTGGCATTGGACAGGGTTGGTAGCAGAAACACCATATATTTT,TRBJ1-3,18,-,TRBD1,TRBV7-6
CASSVGTGWNIQYF,TGCGCCAGCAGCGTGGGGACAGGGTGGAACATTCAGTACTTC,TRBJ2-4,14,-,TRBD1,TRBV5-1
CASRPPGQGAYGYTF,TGTGCCAGCAGACCCCCGGGACAGGGCGCCTATGGCTACACCTTC,TRBJ1-2,15,once,TRBD1,TRBV2
CASSLRQAYQETQYF,TGTGCCAGCAGCTTAAGACAGGCCTACCAAGAGACCCAGTACTTC,TRBJ2-5,15,-,-,TRBV7-9
CASSLLRTGEAFF,TGTGCCAGCAGCCTCCTGCGGACGGGGGAAGCTTTCTTT,TRBJ1-1,13,-,-,TRBV13
CASSYSIWGRDEQYF,TGTGCCAGCAGTTACTCGATCTGGGGGCGAGACGAGCAGTACTTC,TRBJ2-7,15,once,-,TRBV6-5
CASSLEVQETQYF,TGCGCCAGCAGCTTAGAGGTGCAAGAGACCCAGTACTTC,TRBJ2-5,13,few,-,TRBV5-1
CASSSLMLWNTGELFF,TGTGCCAGTAGTTCGTTGATGCTATGGAACACCGGGGAGCTGTTTTTT,TRBJ2-2,16,-,-,TRBV19
CASSLDWGGEQYF,TGTGCTAGCAGCTTAGATTGGGGAGGCGAGCAGTACTTC,TRBJ2-7,13,-,-,TRBV7-7
CASSIGTGGEETQYF,TGCGCCAGCAGCATCGGGACAGGCGGCGAGGAGACCCAGTACTTC,TRBJ2-5,15,-,TRBD1,TRBV5-1
CASSYSGSVSLGEQYF,TGTGCCAGCAGTTACTCTGGGAGTGTCAGTTTGGGGGAGCAGTACTTC,TRBJ2-7,16,-,-,TRBV6-6
CASSQLTGTVNYGYTF,TGCGCCAGCAGCCAACTGACAGGGACGGTTAACTATGGCTACACCTTC,TRBJ1-2,16,-,TRBD1,TRBV4-1
CASSSTLDRGSEKLFF,TGCGCCAGCAGCTCAACCCTCGACAGGGGTAGTGAAAAACTGTTTTTT,TRBJ1-4,16,once,TRBD1,TRBV4-3
CDPGGPVGLGTGNTEAFF,TGTGACCCCGGGGGCCCTGTAGGACTTGGGACAGGGAACACTGAAGCTTTCTTT,TRBJ1-1,18,once,TRBD1,TRBV9
CASSPLGGFNEKLFF,TGTGCCAGCAGCCCCCTGGGAGGGTTTAATGAAAAACTGTTTTTT,TRBJ1-4,15,-,-,TRBV27
CASSLFSRVGNEKLFF,TGTGCCAGCAGCTTATTCAGCAGGGTTGGGAATGAAAAACTGTTTTTT,TRBJ1-4,16,once,-,TRBV7-2
CASGLKLGRSNTQYF,TGTGCTAGTGGTTTAAAACTAGGCAGGTCAAATACGCAGTATTTT,TRBJ2-3,15,-,-,TRBV12-5
CASSLFSGGYGYTF,TGTGCCAGCAGCTTATTCTCAGGGGGCTATGGCTACACCTTC,TRBJ1-2,14,-,TRBD1,TRBV7-2
CATGGLAGARGGELFF,TGTGCCACCGGGGGATTAGCGGGGGCCAGGGGCGGGGAGCTGTTTTTT,TRBJ2-2,16,-,TRBD2,TRBV10-3
CASSGQRGIYNEQFF,TGTGCCAGCAGCGGTCAGCGGGGCATTTACAATGAGCAGTTCTTC,TRBJ2-1,15,-,TRBD2,TRBV14